This TCR beta chain was profiled in a study of cytomegalovirus exposure and HLA in healthy donors. Study-wide results and limits: Cytomegalovirus-associated status was assigned to around 160 TCR beta chains. Later on, a genetic analysis was performed. It linked a missense variant in DCLRE1C with V- and J-gene trimming of TCR beta.

About this clone: Its antigen remains unknown. The identical CDR3 is also encoded by other nucleotide sequences in the sample.

This CDR3 is built from 15 residues. Germline V gene data show CDR1 as SGHRS and CDR2 as YFSETQ. V shed 1 base, J shed 6 bases, and the junction held 5 bases outside the gene matches. The PCR contained 60 Vbeta and 13 Jbeta primers. Sequenced by immunoSEQ multiplex PCR; TCRdb stores in-frame clones only, minus some. The sample has some 110,000 clones, roughly 76% seen once. The chain is built from TRBV5-1 and TRBJ1-2; TRBD1 aligns across 11 bases. The source material was PBMCs. The receptor's source is a man aged 30-40 years in good health and CMV-seronegative. The CDR3 DNA is TGCGCCAGCAGCTTGCCCGGACAGGGGGCTCATGGCTACACCTTC. Amino acids: CASSLPGQGAHGYTF.